Sequencing of this T cell receptor beta chain was carried out in a study of blood T cell repertoires in COVID-19. Method: immunoSEQ multiplex PCR; TCRdb's copy keeps in-frame clones and lacks some. The sample consists of under 200,000 clones, roughly 83% of them appearing once. In germline, CDR1 is ENHRY, CDR2 SYGVKD. This CDR3 has 15 amino acids. V was trimmed by 0 bases and J by 3 bases, leaving 9 bases between them. The chain combines TRBV10-3 with TRBJ1-5; possible D gene TRBD1, 5 bases. Sequencing was carried out using peripheral blood. The receptor comes from a woman in her fifties or sixties with acute or convalescent COVID-19. Here the CDR3 reads CAISESAGFNQPQHF. The DNA for the CDR3 is TGTGCCATCAGTGAGTCAGCAGGGTTCAATCAGCCCCAGCATTTT.